The 26 T cell receptor beta chains in this list originate from one sample, sequenced in a study of cytomegalovirus exposure and HLA in healthy donors. In the PCR, 60 Vbeta and 13 Jbeta primers were used. Data came from immunoSEQ multiplex PCR; TCRdb stores just in-frame clones and leaves some out. This sample has over 150,000 clones, with about 82% found just once. The sample comprised PBMCs. The receptors here all came from a woman under 40 in good health and CMV-seropositive.

The chain carries TRBV10-3 and TRBJ2-1, with 8 nucleotides matching TRBD2. V trimming: 3 bases; J trimming: 2 bases; junction bases outside the gene matches: 9. CDR3 length: 17 amino acids. Germline V lookup: CDR1 ENHRY, CDR2 SYGVKD. The CDR3 protein is CAISDLLAGPTYNEQFF. CDR3 in DNA: TGTGCCATCAGTGACCTTTTAGCGGGGCCCACCTACAATGAGCAGTTCTTC.

The rearrangement links TRBV7-9 to TRBJ1-3, with D uncertain. Trimming shortened V by 6 bases and J by 0 bases, and 9 bases separated the two germline ends. From germline, CDR1 is SEHNR and CDR2 FQNEAQ (reference sequence). The CDR3 is made up of 14 amino acids. The CDR3 coding sequence is TGTGCCAGCAGGCCCGTCGGCTCTGGAAACACCATATATTTT. Its protein product is CASRPVGSGNTIYF. Combining the CDR3 with reference TRBV7-9 and TRBJ1-3 gives the whole variable domain DTGVSQNPRHKITKRGQNVTFRCDPISEHNRLYWYRQTLGQGPEFLTYFQNEAQLEKSRLLSDRFSAERPKGSFSTLEIQRTEQGDSAMYLCASRPVGSGNTIYFGEGSWLTVV.

The chain has TRBV15 and TRBJ2-1, with 14 bases matching TRBD2. Trimming cost V 0 bases and J 6 bases; bases outside gene matches: 10. The CDR3 extends over 19 amino acids. CDR1 is LNHNV and CDR2 is YYDKDF in the germline V gene (reference sequence). As DNA, the CDR3 is TGTGCCACCAGCAGAGATGTCGCGACTAGCGGGGGGGCGGGCAATGAGCAGTTCTTC. Amino acids: CATSRDVATSGGAGNEQFF. Together with reference TRBV15 and TRBJ2-1, the CDR3 gives the full variable domain: DAMVIQNPRYQVTQFGKPVTLSCSQTLNHNVMYWYQQKSSQAPKLLFHYYDKDFNNEADTPDNFQSRRPNTSFCFLDIRSPGLGDTAMYLCATSRDVATSGGAGNEQFFGPGTRLTVL.

CDR3 residues: CASSVGQRGTEAFF. The CDR3 DNA reads as TGTGCCAGCAGCGTAGGCCAGAGAGGGACTGAAGCTTTCTTT. The gene calls are TRBV9 and TRBJ1-1; D not certain. The CDR3 consists of 14 residues. V lost 0 bases to trimming and J lost 5 bases, with 11 bases between them. Germline V gene lookup returns CDR1 SGDLS and CDR2 YYNGEE.

The rearrangement links TRBV28 to TRBJ1-5; 10 positions match TRBD1. In germline, CDR1 is MDHEN, CDR2 SYDVKM. The CDR3 spans 15 residues. Trimming cost V 1 base and J 7 bases; bases outside gene matches: 4. The CDR3 DNA is TGTGCCAGCAGTTTATTAGGGACAGGGGACCAGCCCCAGCATTTT. Residues: CASSLLGTGDQPQHF.

This chain joins TRBV7-9 and TRBJ2-3; D possibly corresponds to TRBD1 (5 bases). Germline CDR1 and CDR2: SEHNR and FQNEAQ (reference sequence). This CDR3 has 15 residues. Between the trimmed V and J ends, which lost 3 bases and 2 bases, there was a span of 12 bases. CDR3 loop: CASSFRGQITDTQYF. The CDR3, as DNA: TGTGCCAGCAGCTTTCGCGGACAAATCACAGATACGCAGTATTTT.

V usage is TRBV6-5 and J usage is TRBJ1-2; no reliable D call. The CDR3 length is 13 residues. CDR1 is MNHEY, CDR2 SVGAGI, per germline. Trimming took off 7 bases at V and 8 bases at J, with 17 bases between the two ends. The CDR3 here is CASTLSPTRGYTF. The CDR3 DNA sequence: TGTGCCAGCACCTTATCACCAACTCGGGGCTACACCTTC.

V and J are TRBV7-8 and TRBJ1-5; D unclear. Trimming stripped 1 base from V and 4 bases from J, with 11 bases between. Germline V lookup: CDR1 SGHVS, CDR2 FQNEAQ. This CDR3 comprises 15 residues. The CDR3 loop reads CASSLDNLQNQPQHF. The CDR3 region has the DNA TGTGCCAGCAGCTTAGACAATCTCCAGAATCAGCCCCAGCATTTT.

The chain uses TRBV6-5 and TRBJ2-7; 9 bases align to TRBD1. Germline trimming cut 2 bases from V and 2 bases from J; bases unmatched to any gene: 4. CDR1 is MNHEY and CDR2 is SVGAGI in the germline V gene. The CDR3 runs to 15 residues. DNA of the CDR3: TGTGCCAGCAGTTACGGGACAGGGTATCCCTACGAGCAGTACTTC. This gives the protein CASSYGTGYPYEQYF.

The chain combines TRBV4-2 with TRBJ2-7; D gene ambiguous. Looked up from germline, CDR1 is LGHNA and CDR2 is YNFKEQ. The CDR3 runs to 13 residues. V gave up 4 bases and J gave up 1 base, with 8 bases separating them. CDR3: CASSREESYEQYF. The CDR3 DNA follows: TGTGCCAGCAGCCGTGAGGAATCCTACGAGCAGTACTTC.

This clone was recorded a few times. This rearrangement joins TRBV4-2 to TRBJ1-4; a weak D match, TRBD1 (6 bases). This CDR3 spans 17 amino acids. Looked up from germline, CDR1 is LGHNA and CDR2 is YNFKEQ. The ends were cut back, 0 bases at V and 8 bases at J, with 19 bases in the middle. DNA of the CDR3: TGTGCCAGCAGCCAAGAAGGGGCCTTGGACAGAGGGGAAAAACTGTTTTTT. It translates to CASSQEGALDRGEKLFF.

The chain has TRBV7-9 and TRBJ1-2; 8 nucleotides agree with TRBD1. J gave up 7 bases and V 7 bases, and 5 bases lay outside the gene matches. Germline CDR1 is SEHNR and CDR2 is FQNEAQ (reference sequence). The length of the CDR3 is 12 residues. The CDR3 is CASISGTGGYTF. The CDR3 DNA reads as TGTGCCAGCATCTCCGGGACAGGTGGCTACACCTTC. The whole variable domain, filled in from reference TRBV7-9 and TRBJ1-2, reads DTGVSQNPRHKITKRGQNVTFRCDPISEHNRLYWYRQTLGQGPEFLTYFQNEAQLEKSRLLSDRFSAERPKGSFSTLEIQRTEQGDSAMYLCASISGTGGYTFGSGTRLTVV.

The chain recombines TRBV7-9 with TRBJ2-5; D remains ambiguous. V was pared by 4 bases and J by 5 bases, with 14 bases between. This CDR3 is built from 14 residues. Germline CDR1 reads SEHNR; CDR2 reads FQNEAQ (reference sequence). In DNA form, the CDR3 reads TGTGCCAGCAGCTCCGGAGCCGTGAGGGAGACCCAGTACTTC. It codes for CASSSGAVRETQYF.

The chain couples TRBV29-1 to TRBJ1-2; 10 bases align to TRBD1. The CDR3 loop spans 12 amino acids. V lost 7 bases and J lost 7; bases outside the gene matches: 6. Germline loops: CDR1 SQVTM, CDR2 ANQGSEA. The DNA of the CDR3 is TGCAGCGCCGGACAGGGGGAGGGTGGCTACACCTTC. Translated, it gives CSAGQGEGGYTF. Supplemented by reference TRBV29-1 and TRBJ1-2, the full variable domain reads SAVISQKPSRDICQRGTSLTIQCQVDSQVTMMFWYRQQPGQSLTLIATANQGSEATYESGFVIDKFPISRPNLTFSTLTVSNMSPEDSSIYLCSAGQGEGGYTFGSGTRLTVV.

The J gene is TRBJ2-7, the V gene TRBV7-2, with 12 bases aligning to TRBD2. CDR1 is SGHTA, CDR2 FQGNSA, per germline. This CDR3 comprises 15 residues. V dropped 3 bases and J dropped 7; count of bases not matched to a gene: 7. CDR3: CASSLLAGGLNEQYF. The CDR3, as DNA: TGTGCCAGCAGCTTGCTAGCGGGGGGGCTGAATGAGCAGTACTTC.

The genes are TRBV19 and TRBJ1-5; possibly TRBD1 for D (5 bases). This CDR3 region has 16 residues. Trimming took 1 base from V and 6 from J, leaving 16 bases between them. Germline V gene sequence: CDR1 LNHDA, CDR2 SQIVND (reference sequence). CDR3 DNA: TGTGCCAGTAGTATAGGAGGTTCAGGGCACGGTCAGCCCCAGCATTTT. It translates to CASSIGGSGHGQPQHF.

The gene calls are TRBV4-2 and TRBJ1-5; TRBD1 might be the D (6 bases). Germline V gives CDR1 LGHNA, CDR2 YNFKEQ. This CDR3 comprises 15 residues. Trimming took 7 bases from V and 1 from J, leaving 14 bases between them. Written as DNA, the CDR3 is TGTGCCAGCAACTACAGGGTTGGGAGCAATCAGCCCCAGCATTTT. It encodes CASNYRVGSNQPQHF.

There are a few counts of this clone. V usage is TRBV5-8 and J usage is TRBJ1-2; D gene ambiguous. The germline gives CDR1 SGHTS, CDR2 YDEGEE. The V and J ends lost 4 bases and 3 bases respectively, with 13 bases between them. The CDR3 totals 14 residues. DNA of the CDR3: TGTGCCAGCAGCCTGACGGAGGGTCACTATGGCTACACCTTC. Its translation is CASSLTEGHYGYTF.

The rearrangement links TRBV2 to TRBJ1-5, with a possible D match to TRBD1 (5 bases). This CDR3 has 15 residues. The V end lost 4 bases, the J end lost 0 bases, and 10 bases lay between the germline ends. The V gene's germline CDR1 is SNHLY and CDR2 FYNNEI. CDR3 DNA sequence: TGTGCCAGCAGTGGTTGGGGGGATAGCAATCAGCCCCAGCATTTT. Translation gives CASSGWGDSNQPQHF.

The V call is TRBV2, the J call TRBJ1-2; D is perhaps TRBD1 (5 bases). Germline CDR1 and CDR2: SNHLY and FYNNEI. Deletions cut 4 bases from V and 0 bases from J, with 9 bases between. The length of the CDR3 is 14 residues. The CDR3 bases are TGTGCCAGCAGTGTCGGGGGAGCTAACTATGGCTACACCTTC. Residues: CASSVGGANYGYTF.

This chain uses TRBV5-1 with TRBJ2-1; D not resolved. Trimming took 2 bases from V and 7 from J, leaving 7 bases between them. From germline, CDR1 is SGHRS and CDR2 YFSETQ. There are 12 residues in the CDR3. CDR3 nucleotides: TGCGCCAGCAGCTTTGACACTAATGAGCAGTTCTTC. Protein product: CASSFDTNEQFF.

The genes are TRBV5-1 and TRBJ2-5; TRBD1 is a possible D gene (6 bases). The J call is doubtful: the DNA matches TRBJ2-7 better. The germline gives CDR1 SGHRS, CDR2 YFSETQ. This CDR3 has 15 residues. CDR3: CASSLSPGEGYEQYF. CDR3 nucleotides: TGCGCCAGCAGCTTGAGCCCAGGGGAAGGGTACGAGCAGTACTTC.

As DNA, the CDR3 is TGTGCCAGCAGCATCTCCCCGTCCGGCTACGAGCAGTACTTC. Translated, it gives CASSISPSGYEQYF. The chain uses TRBV9 and TRBJ2-7; no firm D call. The germline V gene has CDR1 SGDLS and CDR2 YYNGEE. This CDR3 region has 14 residues. V lost 4 bases and J lost 3, with 14 bases in between.

This chain connects TRBV9 to TRBJ1-1; 9 bases are a match to TRBD1. Trimming took 4 bases from V and 6 from J; bases not matched to a gene: 1. The V gene's germline CDR1 is SGDLS and CDR2 YYNGEE. The CDR3 has 12 residues. The CDR3 DNA is TGTGCCAGCAGCCGGGACAGGGCTGAAGCTTTCTTT. It yields the protein CASSRDRAEAFF.

The chain has TRBV5-1 and TRBJ2-1; D perhaps matches TRBD1 (5 bases). The CDR3 has 15 residues. CDR1 SGHRS and CDR2 YFSETQ come from the germline V gene. Trimming cost V 4 bases and J 0 bases, with 11 bases left between them. This CDR3 is CASSPYRSSYNEQFF. The CDR3 DNA follows: TGCGCCAGCAGCCCGTACAGGAGCTCCTACAATGAGCAGTTCTTC.

The V call is TRBV28, the J call TRBJ1-1; 8 nucleotides match TRBD1. V was pared by 5 bases and J by 7 bases, with 3 bases of the junction left unmatched. Germline lookup yields CDR1 MDHEN and CDR2 SYDVKM. The CDR3 has 12 residues. The CDR3 coding sequence is TGTGCCAGCAGTCGACAGGGGTTTGAAGCTTTCTTT. It translates to CASSRQGFEAFF.